Sequencing of this T cell receptor beta chain was carried out in a study of blood T cells in healthy people across ages. V gave up 3 bases and J gave up 4 bases, with 15 bases separating them. The CDR3 length is 15 residues. The germline V gene encodes CDR1 LGHDT and CDR2 YNNKEL (reference sequence). A second about 6 to 11 cycle PCR used barcoded and J-beta primers. TCRdb analysed the 5' RACE reads with MiXCR anew, one entry per CDR3 protein. The sample lists approximately 940,000 distinct CDR3 sequences, around 46% occurring once. The receptor's source is a man younger than 40 in good health. The chain uses TRBV3-1 and TRBJ1-2; a possible D gene is TRBD1 (5 bases). The sample was blood. CDR3 sequence: CASSHVSRDLYGYTF. The CDR3 coding sequence is TGTGCCAGCAGCCACGTATCACGGGACCTCTATGGCTACACCTTC.